The subject of this entry is one T cell receptor beta chain. The antigen remains unidentified. This sample is part of a study of cytomegalovirus exposure and HLA in healthy donors. The primer mix had 60 Vbeta and 13 Jbeta primers. TCRdb keeps only in-frame clones here, not all; method: immunoSEQ multiplex PCR. The sample shows 99,000 or so clones, about 81% of them seen only once. Notes on the study in general: The authors considered a cluster of highly shared sequence variants likely to be a sequencing artifact.

This receptor was obtained from a man aged 25-40 years in good health and CMV-seronegative. Sequences were obtained from PBMCs.

The CDR3 DNA follows: TGTGCCTGGGGCGTAGGGGCCACCTACGAGCAGTACTTC. Translation gives CAWGVGATYEQYF. V and J are TRBV30 and TRBJ2-7, with TRBD1 as a possible D gene (5 bases). The CDR3 sequence is 13 residues long. Germline-derived CDR1 and CDR2 are GTSNPN and SVGIG (reference sequence). Trimming stripped 5 bases from V and 2 bases from J, with 13 bases between.